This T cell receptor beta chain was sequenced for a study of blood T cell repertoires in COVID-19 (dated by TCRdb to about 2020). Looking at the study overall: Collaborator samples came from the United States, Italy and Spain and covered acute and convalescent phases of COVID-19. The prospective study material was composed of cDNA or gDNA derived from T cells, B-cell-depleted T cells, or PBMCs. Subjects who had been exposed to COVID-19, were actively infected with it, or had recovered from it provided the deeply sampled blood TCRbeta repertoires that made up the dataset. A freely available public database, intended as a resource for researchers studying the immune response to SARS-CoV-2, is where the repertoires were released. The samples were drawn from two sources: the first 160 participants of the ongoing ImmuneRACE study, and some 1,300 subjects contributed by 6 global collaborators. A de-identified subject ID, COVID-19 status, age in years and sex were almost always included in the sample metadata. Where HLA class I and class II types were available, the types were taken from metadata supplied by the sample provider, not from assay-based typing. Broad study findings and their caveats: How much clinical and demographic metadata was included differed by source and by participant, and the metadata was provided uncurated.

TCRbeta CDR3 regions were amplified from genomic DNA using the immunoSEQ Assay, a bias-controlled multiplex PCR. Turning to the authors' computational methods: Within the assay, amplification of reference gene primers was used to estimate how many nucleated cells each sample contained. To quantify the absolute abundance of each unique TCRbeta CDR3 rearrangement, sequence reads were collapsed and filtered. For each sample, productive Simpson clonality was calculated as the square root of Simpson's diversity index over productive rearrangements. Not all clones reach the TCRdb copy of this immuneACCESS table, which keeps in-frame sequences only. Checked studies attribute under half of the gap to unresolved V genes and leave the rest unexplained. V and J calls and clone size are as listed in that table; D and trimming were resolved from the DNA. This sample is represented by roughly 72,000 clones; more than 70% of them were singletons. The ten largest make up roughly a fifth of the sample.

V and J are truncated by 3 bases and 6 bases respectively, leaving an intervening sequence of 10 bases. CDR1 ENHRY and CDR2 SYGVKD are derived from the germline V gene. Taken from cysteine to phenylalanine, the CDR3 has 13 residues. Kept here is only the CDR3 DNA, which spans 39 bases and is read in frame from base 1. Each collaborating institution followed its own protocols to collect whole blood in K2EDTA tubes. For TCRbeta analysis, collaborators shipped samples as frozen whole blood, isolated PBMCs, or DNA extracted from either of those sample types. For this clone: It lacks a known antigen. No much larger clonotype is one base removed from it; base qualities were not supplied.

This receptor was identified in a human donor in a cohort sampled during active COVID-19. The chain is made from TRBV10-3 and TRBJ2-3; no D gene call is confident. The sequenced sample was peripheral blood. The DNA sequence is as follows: TGTGCCATCAGTGACAGGCAGTTCGATACGCAGTATTTT. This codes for CAISDRQFDTQYF.